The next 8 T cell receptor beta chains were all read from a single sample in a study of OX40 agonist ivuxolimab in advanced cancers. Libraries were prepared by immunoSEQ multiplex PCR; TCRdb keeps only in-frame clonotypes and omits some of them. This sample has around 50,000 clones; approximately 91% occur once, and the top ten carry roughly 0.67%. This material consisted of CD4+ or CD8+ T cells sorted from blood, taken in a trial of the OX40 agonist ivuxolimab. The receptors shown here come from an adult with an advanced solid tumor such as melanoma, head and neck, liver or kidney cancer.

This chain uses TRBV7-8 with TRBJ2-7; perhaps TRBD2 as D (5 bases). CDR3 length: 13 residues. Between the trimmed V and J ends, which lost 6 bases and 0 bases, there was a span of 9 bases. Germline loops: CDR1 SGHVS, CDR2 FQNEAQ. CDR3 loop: CASRSGLSYEQYF. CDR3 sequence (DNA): TGTGCCAGCAGGAGCGGTCTCTCCTACGAGCAGTACTTC. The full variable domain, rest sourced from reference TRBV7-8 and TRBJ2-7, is GAGVSQSPRYKVAKRGQDVALRCDPISGHVSLFWYQQALGQGPEFLTYFQNEAQLDKSGLPSDRFFAERPEGSVSTLKIQRTQQEDSAVYLCASRSGLSYEQYFGPGTRLTVT.

CDR3 sequence (DNA): TGTGCCAGCAGCTTAGCGGCGGGAGGCTTCTACGAGCAGTACTTC. This gives the protein CASSLAAGGFYEQYF. V gene TRBV7-8 combines with J gene TRBJ2-7; 8 bases fit TRBD2. CDR1 and CDR2 (germline): SGHVS, FQNEAQ. This CDR3 spans 15 amino acids. J lost 3 bases, V lost 0 bases, and 4 bases had no gene match.

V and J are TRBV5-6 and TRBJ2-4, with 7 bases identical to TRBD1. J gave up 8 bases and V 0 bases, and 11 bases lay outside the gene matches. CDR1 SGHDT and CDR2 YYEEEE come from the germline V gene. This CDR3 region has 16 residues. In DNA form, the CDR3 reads TGTGCCAGCAGCTTGGGAGGGGGCCCCTTTAAGGACATTCAGTACTTC. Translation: CASSLGGGPFKDIQYF.

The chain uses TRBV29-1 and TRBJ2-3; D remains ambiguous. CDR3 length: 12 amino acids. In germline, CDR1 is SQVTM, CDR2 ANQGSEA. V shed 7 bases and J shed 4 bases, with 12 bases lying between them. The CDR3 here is CSALRSADTQYF. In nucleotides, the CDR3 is TGCAGCGCACTCAGAAGTGCAGATACGCAGTATTTT.

The CDR3 here is CASSIWDNTDTQYF. In nucleotides, the CDR3 is TGTGCCAGTAGTATTTGGGATAACACAGATACGCAGTATTTT. This chain connects TRBV19 to TRBJ2-3; D not resolved. The CDR3 has 14 amino acids. Trimming shortened V by 3 bases and J by 2 bases, and 9 bases separated the two germline ends. In germline, CDR1 is LNHDA, CDR2 SQIVND (reference sequence).

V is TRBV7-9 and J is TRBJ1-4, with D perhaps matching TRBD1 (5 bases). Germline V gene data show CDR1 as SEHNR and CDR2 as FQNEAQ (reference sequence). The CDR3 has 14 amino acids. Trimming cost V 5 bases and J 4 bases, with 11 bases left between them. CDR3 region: CASSPDSNNEKLFF. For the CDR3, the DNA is TGTGCCAGCAGCCCCGACAGCAATAATGAAAAACTGTTTTTT.

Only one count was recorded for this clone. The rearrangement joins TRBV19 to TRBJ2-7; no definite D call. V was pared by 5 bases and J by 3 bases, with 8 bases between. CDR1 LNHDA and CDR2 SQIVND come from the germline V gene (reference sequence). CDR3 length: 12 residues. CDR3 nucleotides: TGTGCCAGTAGTGGCCAAAACTACGAGCAGTACTTC. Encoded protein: CASSGQNYEQYF.

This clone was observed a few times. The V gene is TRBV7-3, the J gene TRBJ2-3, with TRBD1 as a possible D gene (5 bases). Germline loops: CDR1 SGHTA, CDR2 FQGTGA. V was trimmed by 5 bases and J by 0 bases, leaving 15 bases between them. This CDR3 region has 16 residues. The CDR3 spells CASSNLRAGSTDTQYF. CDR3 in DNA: TGTGCCAGCAGCAATCTTCGGGCAGGGAGCACAGATACGCAGTATTTT.